This T cell receptor (beta chain) was obtained from a study of OX40 agonist ivuxolimab in advanced cancers. With regard to the full study: The costimulatory receptor OX40 (CD134) was targeted by ivuxolimab, a fully human IgG2 agonistic monoclonal antibody. Intravenous ivuxolimab was administered to patients every 2 weeks at six dose levels: 0.01, 0.1, 0.3, 1.5, 3 and 10 mg/kg. Of the approximately 50 dose-escalation patients, hepatocellular carcinoma was present in some 19, melanoma in approximately 15, renal cell carcinoma in 9 and head and neck cancer in 9. The dose-escalation cohort was approximately 83% male with a mean age of roughly 62 years, ranging from 23 to 79. Patients were allowed to have had prior anti-PD-1, anti-PD-L1 or anti-CTLA-4 therapy, and around 43% of the dose-escalation patients had been treated with checkpoint inhibitors. Partial responses occurred in three dose-escalation patients: two with cutaneous melanoma and one with hepatocellular carcinoma. Peripheral TCRbeta sequencing was intended to test whether TCR sequence diversity was altered and clonal T-cell expansion was caused by ivuxolimab. The monotherapy dose-escalation portion (N ≈ 52 patients) of the phase I ivuxolimab trial is reported in the paper. Broad study findings and their caveats: Antigen specificity was not determined for the clonally expanded peripheral T cells. On average, CD8+ T cells showed more expanded clones than CD4+ T cells after ivuxolimab. At doses from 0.1 to 3.0 mg/kg, clonal expansion was seen in both CD4+ and CD8+ blood T cells between baseline and week 6. Low levels of normalized T-cell clonal expansion were also seen in some patients who did not respond. In partial responders in the 0.1-3.0 mg/kg groups, normalized peripheral clonal expansion was found to be among the lowest, especially among CD8+ T cells.

For sequencing of the TCRbeta CDR3 region, genomic DNA was extracted from the sorted cells. TCRbeta CDR3 regions were sequenced using the immunoSEQ Assay. TCRdb mirrors the immuneACCESS table, restricted to in-frame sequences. Some clones are absent from its copies; in checked studies, under half trace to an unresolved V gene, and the reason for the others is unknown. The sample table holds about 53,000 clones, of which around 82% were seen once. The top ten clonotypes cover around 4.6% of the sample. Patients with a history of autoimmune disease or receiving systemic immunosuppression were excluded from the trial. In every dose cohort, peripheral blood was drawn for TCR sequencing at baseline, cycle 4 day 1, and cycle 7 day 1. The samples were taken from a phase I, first-in-human, multicenter, open-label dose-escalation trial of ivuxolimab. Adults with locally advanced or metastatic head and neck squamous cell, hepatocellular, melanoma or renal cell carcinoma were enrolled in the trial. CD4+ and CD8+ T cells were sorted separately from peripheral blood before TCR sequencing.

In the case of this clone: The antigen it recognizes is unknown. The record has no base qualities; no much larger clone is one base away.

From a lookup of the germline V gene, CDR1 and CDR2 are SGHDT and YYEEEE. The CDR3 numbers 15 residues from cysteine through phenylalanine. Only the CDR3 portion is preserved as DNA: 45 bases, with reading frame beginning at the first base. The germline V and J ends show losses of 3 bases and 6 bases respectively, and no gene match explains 3 bases of the junction. Sequencing used CD4+ or CD8+ T cells sorted from blood, obtained in a trial of the OX40 agonist ivuxolimab. This TCR derives from an adult with an advanced solid tumor such as melanoma, head and neck, liver or kidney cancer. The chain links TRBV5-6 with TRBJ2-3, and 14 junction bases match TRBD2. The nucleotide sequence reads as follows: TGTGCCAGCAGCTCCAGGACTAGCGGGAGGGATACGCAGTATTTT. Translation gives CASSSRTSGRDTQYF.